This T cell receptor (beta chain) was obtained from a study of T cell responses to AZD1222 COVID-19 vaccine. About this clone: The antigen remains undetermined.

Study-wide results and limits: Females outnumbered males among donors, who were mostly white British; clonal diversity was possibly underestimated. Spike-specific TCR breadth and depth rose after two AZD1222 doses. Among AZD1222 vaccinees, only 5 to 7 were seropositive at baseline.

The CDR3 is made up of 15 amino acids. Germline-derived CDR1 and CDR2 are SGDLS and YYNGEE. Between the trimmed V and J ends, which lost 2 bases and 0 bases, there was a span of 11 bases. Assay used: immunoSEQ multiplex PCR; TCRdb lists only in-frame clones, some missing. This sample yields 150,000 to 180,000 clones, of which 87% are seen a single time; 8% to 10% belongs to the top ten. Timing groups of about 4 and about 12 weeks for second doses were pooled. The starting material was peripheral blood, obtained 28 days after the second AZD1222 dose. The V and J genes are TRBV9 and TRBJ1-1, with a weak D call TRBD1 (6 bases). The receptor was derived from an adult who received the AZD1222 COVID-19 vaccine. The CDR3 sequence: CASSVTGTMNTEAFF. CDR3 in DNA: TGTGCCAGCAGCGTTACAGGGACTATGAACACTGAAGCTTTCTTT.